This T cell receptor beta chain originates from a study of T cells in Graves' hyperthyroidism and ophthalmopathy. RNA transcripts gave rise to amplified TCR beta CDR3 regions. Carried out on the TCR CDR3, a first-round RT-PCR used the HTBI primer set. TCRdb analysed the multiplex PCR reads with MiXCR anew, one entry per CDR3 protein. Of 280,000 or so distinct CDR3 sequences listed, approximately 16% are singletons. This clonotype came up many times. Its antigen is unknown. Study-level results: Ophthalmopathy was separated from stable hyperthyroidism by a 13 V-J model.

Hyperthyroidism in the patients, aged 18 to 65, was newly diagnosed and under 2 months in duration. The blood specimen was taken at initial hyperthyroidism diagnosis, before any ophthalmopathy symptoms. V gave up 3 bases and J gave up 0 bases, with 24 bases separating them. The CDR3 runs to 19 residues. Germline lookup yields CDR1 GTSNPN and CDR2 SVGIG (reference sequence). This TCR was sampled from a woman aged 50 to 60 with Graves' hyperthyroidism that later progressed to Graves' ophthalmopathy. The sample taken for sequencing was blood. V usage is TRBV30 and J usage is TRBJ1-3; D may be TRBD1 (6 bases). The CDR3 bases are TGTGCCTGGAGAACGATCGACCGGGGGCCCGCCTCCTCTGGAAACACCATATATTTT. As protein: CAWRTIDRGPASSGNTIYF.